This paragraph reports one TCR beta chain. The target antigen is unknown. CDR3 length: 11 residues. Germline V gives CDR1 SGHTA, CDR2 FQGNSA. Between the trimmed V and J ends, which lost 7 bases and 5 bases, there was a span of 8 bases. Conversion of TCR transcripts into cDNA relied on 5'RACE template switching, which added a universal primer site and UMIs. Using its own MiXCR run on the 5' RACE reads, TCRdb lists one record per CDR3 protein. The sample records 450,000 to 550,000 distinct CDR3 sequences, 15% to 20% being singletons. This specimen belongs to a study of T cells after yellow fever vaccination. As for the study in general: The SMART-Seq v4 Ultra Low Input method served to prepare the low-cell-number fractions.

Study-wide findings and caveats: CD4 and CD8 compartments shared a small share of clonotypes.

This sequence was found in a man younger than 40 who received the YFV17D yellow fever vaccine. This chain joins TRBV7-2 and TRBJ2-5; D perhaps matches TRBD2 (5 bases). The material sequenced was PBMCs, taken 15 days after the yellow fever booster vaccination. The CDR3 DNA is TGTGCCAGCACCCGGAGGGAGACCCAGTACTTC. It encodes CASTRRETQYF.